The 31 T cell receptor beta chains given below trace back to one sample, sequenced in a study of cytomegalovirus exposure and HLA in healthy donors. In the PCR, 60 Vbeta and 13 Jbeta primers were used. Some clones are missing from TCRdb's copy, which holds only in-frame ones; the method was immunoSEQ multiplex PCR. The sample holds some 84,000 clones; roughly 63% are singletons and the top ten take about 15%. The material sequenced was PBMCs. The receptors originated from a woman in her forties in good health and CMV-seropositive.

The chain uses TRBV14 and TRBJ1-3; D is ambiguous. Germline assignment: CDR1 SGHDN and CDR2 FVKESK. Trimming took off 0 bases at V and 0 bases at J, with 9 bases between the two ends. CDR3 size: 16 residues. CDR3 nucleotides: TGTGCCAGCAGCCAAGAGGCTCCCCTCTCTGGAAACACCATATATTTT. Residues: CASSQEAPLSGNTIYF.

This clone was observed a few times. The rearrangement uses TRBV5-5 and TRBJ2-1, with 10 bases aligning to TRBD2. After removal of 3 bases from V and 0 bases from J, the junction contained 9 bases not matched to a gene. Germline assignment: CDR1 SGHKS and CDR2 YYEKEE (reference sequence). This CDR3 spans 18 amino acids. The CDR3 region is CASSSSTSGFDSYNEQFF. The CDR3 DNA is TGTGCCAGCAGCTCTTCGACTAGCGGGTTTGACTCCTACAATGAGCAGTTCTTC.

The chain uses TRBV5-4 and TRBJ2-5, with D perhaps matching TRBD2 (5 bases). With 0 bases removed from V and 5 bases from J, the gap between germline ends came to 11 bases. The CDR3 consists of 14 residues. The V gene's germline CDR1 is SGHNT and CDR2 YYREEE (reference sequence). The CDR3 DNA reads TGTGCCAGCAGCTTGGGTGTAGCGAAGGAGACCCAGTACTTC. The encoded protein is CASSLGVAKETQYF.

V usage is TRBV28 and J usage is TRBJ1-2; TRBD1 aligns across 7 bases. The CDR3 covers 13 residues. Unmatched junction bases numbered 9, after V lost 6 bases and J lost 8 bases. In germline, CDR1 is MDHEN, CDR2 SYDVKM. In nucleotides, the CDR3 is TGTGCCAGCAGGGGATGGACAGGACGGGGCTACACCTTC. Its translation: CASRGWTGRGYTF.

A single count supports this clone. The chain couples TRBV10-3 to TRBJ2-7, with 9 bases fitting TRBD2. The CDR3 spans 14 residues. Germline assignment: CDR1 ENHRY and CDR2 SYGVKD. V was clipped by 6 bases and J by 2 bases; unmatched bases: 5. The CDR3 region is CAISPSGTPYEQYF. CDR3 nucleotides: TGTGCCATCAGCCCTAGCGGGACCCCCTACGAGCAGTACTTC.

The sample holds one count of this clone. V usage is TRBV11-2 and J usage is TRBJ2-7; 8 bases align to TRBD1. The trim removed 1 base at V and 3 bases at J, leaving 11 bases unmatched. This CDR3 is 17 amino acids long. CDR1 is SGHAT and CDR2 is FQNNGV in the germline V gene. CDR3 DNA sequence: TGTGCCAGCAGCTTAGCCTGGGGTCAGGGGGCCTTCTACGAGCAGTACTTC. It is translated as CASSLAWGQGAFYEQYF.

This clone was seen just once. This chain connects TRBV9 to TRBJ2-7; 8 nucleotides match TRBD1. The ends lost 3 bases at V and 5 bases at J; junction bases unmatched: 10. Germline CDR1 reads SGDLS; CDR2 reads YYNGEE. The CDR3 has 15 residues. CDR3 coding DNA: TGTGCCAGCAGCGCTGGACAGGGCCTCAGGGACGAGCAGTACTTC. It is translated as CASSAGQGLRDEQYF. Using reference TRBV9 and TRBJ2-7 for the parts outside the CDR3, the full variable domain is DSGVTQTPKHLITATGQRVTLRCSPRSGDLSVYWYQQSLDQGLQFLIQYYNGEERAKGNILERFSAQQFPDLHSELNLSSLELGDSALYFCASSAGQGLRDEQYFGPGTRLTVT.

This chain connects TRBV28 to TRBJ1-1, with D possibly being TRBD1 (5 bases). Germline V gene lookup returns CDR1 MDHEN and CDR2 SYDVKM. The CDR3 covers 15 residues. The V end lost 3 bases, the J end lost 3 bases, and 14 bases lay between the germline ends. The CDR3 sequence is CASSFWGGEDTEAFF. CDR3 coding DNA: TGTGCCAGCAGTTTCTGGGGGGGTGAGGACACTGAAGCTTTCTTT.

Here the CDR3 reads CASSVTGGLSNQPQHF. The DNA for the CDR3 is TGTGCCAGCAGCGTCACAGGGGGACTTAGCAATCAGCCCCAGCATTTT. This chain links TRBV7-2 with TRBJ1-5; 8 bases are shared with TRBD1. The CDR3 has 16 amino acids. The junction had 6 bases not matched to a gene; V was cut back by 5 bases and J by 0 bases. Germline lookup yields CDR1 SGHTA and CDR2 FQGNSA.

V gene TRBV27 combines with J gene TRBJ1-2; TRBD1 matches at 8 bases. V lost 9 bases to trimming and J lost 6 bases; unmatched junction nucleotides: 12. The length of the CDR3 is 14 residues. CDR1 is MNHEY, CDR2 SMNVEV, per germline (reference sequence). The CDR3 DNA reads TGTGCCAGTAAACGCCGGGACAGGTCCAATGGCTACACCTTC. Translation gives CASKRRDRSNGYTF.

The chain is built from TRBV11-1 and TRBJ2-3; TRBD2 agrees at 7 bases. V was clipped by 2 bases and J by 7 bases; unmatched bases: 12. The CDR3 loop spans 16 amino acids. Germline V lookup: CDR1 SGHAT, CDR2 FQDESV (reference sequence). CDR3 nucleotide sequence: TGTGCCAGCAGCTTAAATCTAGCGGCCCCCAAGTATACGCAGTATTTT. Its protein product is CASSLNLAAPKYTQYF.

The chain couples TRBV7-6 to TRBJ2-7; 7 bases agree with TRBD1. Germline trimming cut 5 bases from V and 3 bases from J; bases unmatched to any gene: 10. Per the germline V gene, CDR1 is SGHVS and CDR2 is FNYEAQ. This CDR3 contains 15 residues. The CDR3 DNA reads as TGTGCCAGCAGCCCCCAGGGACAGCTAAACTACGAGCAGTACTTC. Amino acids: CASSPQGQLNYEQYF.

This chain links TRBV4-3 with TRBJ2-2; 8 positions match TRBD1. The CDR3 has 16 residues. J was trimmed by 4 bases and V by 2 bases; bases with no gene match: 6. The V gene's germline CDR1 is LGHNA and CDR2 YSLEER. This CDR3 is CASSQLQGAGTGELFF. DNA for the CDR3: TGCGCCAGCAGCCAACTCCAGGGGGCGGGCACCGGGGAGCTGTTTTTT.

The J gene is TRBJ1-4, the V gene TRBV6-5; 10 nucleotides line up with TRBD1. This CDR3 comprises 15 residues. Germline values: CDR1 MNHEY, CDR2 SVGAGI. V lost 5 bases, J lost 7 bases, and 7 bases stayed unmatched. The CDR3, as DNA: TGTGCCAGCAGTCTGTCCAGGACAGGGGGTGAAAAACTGTTTTTT. Translating gives CASSLSRTGGEKLFF.

J is TRBJ1-1 and V is TRBV27; D may be TRBD1 (5 bases). The germline CDR1 and CDR2 sequences are MNHEY and SMNVEV (reference sequence). Trimming took off 3 bases at V and 7 bases at J, with 15 bases between the two ends. This CDR3 spans 14 amino acids. The CDR3 DNA sequence: TGTGCCAGCAGTTTCGACACGACAGTCAATGAAGCTTTCTTT. Its protein product is CASSFDTTVNEAFF.

This sequence joins TRBV5-4 and TRBJ2-1, with 7 bases that match TRBD2. Trimming at V came to 4 bases and at J to 7 bases, leaving 8 bases not matched to a gene. The germline V gene encodes CDR1 SGHNT and CDR2 YYREEE (reference sequence). This CDR3 has 14 residues. The CDR3 DNA is TGTGCCAGCAGCGGCGGGGGATTTTGGAATGAGCAGTTCTTC. Translated, it gives CASSGGGFWNEQFF.

This clone showed up just a few times. This sequence joins TRBV7-2 and TRBJ2-1, with a weak D call TRBD2 (5 bases). The germline V gene has CDR1 SGHTA and CDR2 FQGNSA. V was cut by 1 base and J by 7 bases, with 8 bases left in between. CDR3 length equals 13 residues. CDR3 sequence reads: CASSLEAENEQFF. The DNA of the CDR3 is TGTGCCAGCAGCTTAGAAGCGGAGAATGAGCAGTTCTTC.

The V call is TRBV7-9, the J call TRBJ2-1; TRBD2 aligns across 10 bases. With 4 bases clipped from V and 7 bases from J, the junction kept 7 bases outside the gene matches. Germline loops: CDR1 SEHNR, CDR2 FQNEAQ (reference sequence). The CDR3 is made up of 15 amino acids. The CDR3 DNA reads as TGTGCCAGCAGCTCCTGGACTAGCGGAACTAATGAGCAGTTCTTC. Translating gives CASSSWTSGTNEQFF.

The J gene is TRBJ2-7, the V gene TRBV7-2, with D maybe TRBD1 (7 bases). This CDR3 comprises 16 residues. Germline-derived CDR1 and CDR2 are SGHTA and FQGNSA. V was cut by 0 bases and J by 2 bases, with 14 bases left in between. The chain's CDR3 is CASSLAGGTVTYEQYF. The CDR3 nucleotides read TGTGCCAGCAGCTTAGCAGGGGGGACAGTTACCTACGAGCAGTACTTC.

A few counts support this clone. The genes are TRBV7-2 and TRBJ1-1; 9 bases are shared with TRBD1. With 5 bases clipped from V and 4 bases from J, the junction kept 8 bases outside the gene matches. In germline, CDR1 is SGHTA, CDR2 FQGNSA. The CDR3 runs to 15 residues. The CDR3 sequence: CASSANRGQGTEAFF. The CDR3 region has the DNA TGTGCCAGCAGCGCAAACAGGGGGCAAGGCACTGAAGCTTTCTTT.

This clone was seen only once. The gene calls are TRBV20-1 and TRBJ2-5; tentative D call: TRBD2 (6 bases). V was shortened by 6 bases and J by 5 bases, with 10 bases between the two germline ends. This CDR3 has 11 amino acids. Germline CDR1 is DFQATT and CDR2 is SNEGSKA (reference sequence). The CDR3: CSARELETQYF. The DNA of the CDR3 is TGCAGTGCCCGGGAGTTGGAGACCCAGTACTTC.

Here the CDR3 reads CASSLMSGGNEKLFF. CDR3 DNA: TGCGCCAGCAGCTTGATGTCAGGTGGTAATGAAAAACTGTTTTTT. V and J are TRBV5-1 and TRBJ1-4; D is uncertain. The CDR3 runs 15 residues. Germline-derived CDR1 and CDR2 are SGHRS and YFSETQ. Between the trimmed V and J ends, which lost 1 base and 4 bases, there was a span of 11 bases.

This chain links TRBV11-2 with TRBJ2-7, with 9 bases lining up with TRBD2. Germline values: CDR1 SGHAT, CDR2 FQNNGV. CDR3 size: 16 residues. Trimming cost V 5 bases and J 0 bases; bases outside gene matches: 8. The CDR3 region is CASSPRGSGGSYEQYF. As DNA, the CDR3 is TGTGCCAGCAGCCCCCGGGGTAGCGGGGGCTCCTACGAGCAGTACTTC.

V is TRBV7-8 and J is TRBJ2-7, with 8 bases fitting TRBD1. The V segment lost 9 bases and the J segment 0 bases; nucleotides outside the gene matches: 7. Per germline, CDR1 SGHVS and CDR2 FQNEAQ. The CDR3 totals 14 residues. The CDR3 DNA follows: TGTGCCAGTGATACAGGGGGAGACTCCTACGAGCAGTACTTC. Translating it yields CASDTGGDSYEQYF.

The chain uses TRBV27 and TRBJ2-1; 14 positions match TRBD2. Germline lookup yields CDR1 MNHEY and CDR2 SMNVEV (reference sequence). CDR3 length: 15 residues. V lost 3 bases and J lost 6; bases outside the gene matches: 1. The chain's CDR3 is CASSFGTSGSNEQFF. As DNA, the CDR3 is TGTGCCAGCAGTTTCGGGACTAGCGGGAGCAATGAGCAGTTCTTC.

The table lists this clone with a few counts. This chain connects TRBV15 to TRBJ1-2; 10 nucleotides agree with TRBD1. V lost 1 base to trimming and J lost 4 bases; unmatched junction nucleotides: 9. Germline CDR1 and CDR2: LNHNV and YYDKDF (reference sequence). The CDR3 runs 17 residues. The CDR3 DNA is TGTGCCACCAGCAGAGGACAGGGGGCCCAACTGTTCTATGGCTACACCTTC. Residues: CATSRGQGAQLFYGYTF. Using reference TRBV15 and TRBJ1-2 for the parts outside the CDR3, the full variable domain is DAMVIQNPRYQVTQFGKPVTLSCSQTLNHNVMYWYQQKSSQAPKLLFHYYDKDFNNEADTPDNFQSRRPNTSFCFLDIRSPGLGDTAMYLCATSRGQGAQLFYGYTFGSGTRLTVV.

This chain joins TRBV5-8 and TRBJ1-1, with TRBD1 matching over 9 bases. The V segment lost 4 bases and the J segment 1 base; nucleotides outside the gene matches: 11. Germline assignment: CDR1 SGHTS and CDR2 YDEGEE. The CDR3 extends over 17 amino acids. Here the CDR3 DNA reads TGTGCCAGCAGCCTCACGTGGACAGGGGACGGGAACACTGAAGCTTTCTTT. Translated: CASSLTWTGDGNTEAFF.

V and J are TRBV6-4 and TRBJ1-5; 10 bases fit TRBD1. The CDR3 loop spans 18 amino acids. CDR1 is MRHNA and CDR2 is SNTAGT in the germline V gene. Trimming removed 5 bases from V and 0 bases from J; junction bases left unmatched: 10. The CDR3 sequence is CASSPRDRGPYSNQPQHF. The DNA for the CDR3 is TGTGCCAGCAGTCCACGGGACAGGGGCCCCTATAGCAATCAGCCCCAGCATTTT.

J is TRBJ1-1 and V is TRBV7-2; D unclear. The CDR3 covers 16 residues. CDR1 and CDR2 from the germline V gene are SGHTA and FQGNSA. Trimming shortened V by 5 bases and J by 0 bases, and 16 bases separated the two germline ends. CDR3 loop: CASSLNGGRVNTEAFF. CDR3 sequence (DNA): TGTGCCAGCAGCCTAAACGGTGGGAGGGTGAACACTGAAGCTTTCTTT.

The genes are TRBV7-2 and TRBJ2-6, with D possibly TRBD2 on 5 matching bases. Germline-derived CDR1 and CDR2 are SGHTA and FQGNSA. The ends were cut back, 5 bases at V and 0 bases at J, with 14 bases in the middle. This CDR3 contains 17 residues. For the CDR3, the DNA is TGTGCCAGCAGCCCTGTGAGCGGACTCTCTGGGGCCAACGTCCTGACTTTC. Its protein is CASSPVSGLSGANVLTF.

This clone was seen a few times. V usage is TRBV7-2 and J usage is TRBJ2-1; 11 nucleotides agree with TRBD2. The CDR3 covers 16 residues. After removal of 5 bases from V and 4 bases from J, the junction contained 7 bases not matched to a gene. Germline assignment: CDR1 SGHTA and CDR2 FQGNSA. CDR3 DNA: TGTGCCAGCAGCCGCAAGGGGACTAGCGGTTACAATGAGCAGTTCTTC. Its protein is CASSRKGTSGYNEQFF.